Listed here are 9 T cell receptor beta chains from one sample, sequenced in a study of CD8 T cells in ankylosing spondylitis. These receptors' antigens are unknown. TCRdb passed the 5' RACE reads through MiXCR, listing each CDR3 protein once. The data hold hundreds of thousands of distinct CDR3 sequences, with 12% observed a single time. Study-level findings and limits: What appeared characteristic of ankylosing spondylitis blood was a TCR beta motif of under 10 highly homologous variants.

Material: blood, either unsorted or a sorted T cell fraction (not recorded which). The receptors shown here come from a male donor with ankylosing spondylitis.

This clonotype was observed a few times. The genes are TRBV29-1 and TRBJ2-7; D gene uncertain. V was shortened by 6 bases and J by 3 bases, with 12 bases between the two germline ends. The CDR3 extends over 12 amino acids. The V gene's germline CDR1 is SQVTM and CDR2 ANQGSEA. The CDR3 sequence: CSVGPTNYEQYF. CDR3 nucleotide sequence: TGCAGCGTAGGACCTACGAACTACGAGCAGTACTTC.

This clonotype was counted only a few times. This chain joins TRBV28 and TRBJ2-7; 8 nucleotides line up with TRBD2. CDR1 MDHEN and CDR2 SYDVKM come from the germline V gene. CDR3 length: 14 amino acids. V dropped 0 bases and J dropped 5; count of bases not matched to a gene: 3. The CDR3, as DNA: TGTGCCAGCAGTTTATGGTCGCGGGGGGACGAGCAGTACTTC. It yields the protein CASSLWSRGDEQYF.

The chain couples TRBV5-1 to TRBJ1-1, with D unclear. Trimming stripped 0 bases from V and 7 bases from J, with 10 bases between. CDR3 length: 13 residues. Per germline, CDR1 SGHRS and CDR2 YFSETQ. DNA of the CDR3: TGCGCCAGCAGCTTGGAGATGCAAGGTGAAGCTTTCTTT. Translating it yields CASSLEMQGEAFF.

This clonotype has at least ten counts. The chain couples TRBV29-1 to TRBJ1-5; D gene ambiguous. With 5 bases removed from V and 2 bases from J, the gap between germline ends came to 10 bases. The length of the CDR3 is 13 residues. Germline loops: CDR1 SQVTM, CDR2 ANQGSEA. CDR3 protein: CSVLIQGNQPQHF. CDR3 bases: TGCAGCGTTCTGATTCAGGGCAATCAGCCCCAGCATTTT.

The table lists this clonotype with many counts. The chain joins TRBV12-3 or TRBV12-4 to TRBJ2-1; maybe TRBD1 (5 bases). Deletions cut 3 bases from V and 5 bases from J, with 8 bases between. This CDR3 is 13 amino acids long. CDR3 in amino acids: CASSFDRHNEQFF. In nucleotides, the CDR3 is TGTGCCAGCAGTTTCGACAGACACAATGAGCAGTTCTTC.

The V gene is TRBV30, the J gene TRBJ1-5; the D is unclear. CDR1 and CDR2 from the germline V gene are GTSNPN and SVGIG (reference sequence). The ends were cut back, 0 bases at V and 5 bases at J, with 8 bases in the middle. This CDR3 comprises 13 residues. The CDR3 region is CAWSVASDQPQHF. The CDR3 DNA follows: TGTGCCTGGAGTGTTGCCAGCGATCAGCCCCAGCATTTT.

CDR3 bases: TGCAGTGCCCACTCAGTTCATAGAACAGATACGCAGTATTTT. Translating gives CSAHSVHRTDTQYF. The chain couples TRBV20-1 to TRBJ2-3, with no clear D. Trimming took 6 bases from V and 3 from J, leaving 16 bases between them. CDR1 is DFQATT and CDR2 is SNEGSKA in the germline V gene (reference sequence). This CDR3 has 14 residues.

This sequence joins TRBV15 and TRBJ1-2; D unclear. The CDR3 covers 14 residues. The germline gives CDR1 LNHNV, CDR2 YYDKDF (reference sequence). Trimming shortened V by 5 bases and J by 5 bases, and 15 bases separated the two germline ends. CDR3 in DNA: TGTGCCACCAGCCCTTCAGTGGGTTATTATGGCTACACCTTC. This codes for CATSPSVGYYGYTF.

The V gene is TRBV20-1, the J gene TRBJ2-2; D perhaps matches TRBD1 (5 bases). The CDR3 has 11 amino acids. Germline CDR1 DFQATT, CDR2 SNEGSKA (reference sequence). Trimming took off 5 bases at V and 6 bases at J, with 7 bases between the two ends. CDR3 in DNA: TGCAGTGCTGGGGCGGCCGGGGAGCTGTTTTTT. It encodes CSAGAAGELFF.